Below are 9 T cell receptor beta chains sequenced from a single sample in a study of shared clonotypes between healthy human individuals (dated by TCRdb to 2020 to 2021). CD8 naive samples were CD45RO-negative cells positively selected for CCR7, giving a CD45RA+CCR7+ population that excluded TemRA cells. Receptor libraries were prepared by the immunoSEQ multiplex PCR assay. Held by TCRdb, this immuneACCESS table contains in-frame sequences only and omits some clones. Under half of the omission traces to an unresolved V gene where checked; the cause of the rest is unknown. This sample holds approximately 590,000 clones; roughly 95% were observed only once. The top ten clonotypes cover less than 0.13% of the sample. The specimen sequenced was naive CD8+ T cells sorted from blood. In light of the paper, this sample's cell subset or site label describes: CD45RA+CCR7+. The receptors shown here come from a woman in her twenties or thirties in good health.

This chain joins TRBV23-1 and TRBJ2-7; D is perhaps TRBD2 (5 bases). TRBV23-1 is an open reading frame whose function is uncertain. Trimming cost V 0 bases and J 3 bases, with 9 bases left between them. CDR3 length: 14 residues. The CDR3 reads CASSQSGVIYEQYF. As DNA, the CDR3 is TGCGCCAGCAGTCAATCGGGAGTTATCTACGAGCAGTACTTC.

A few counts support this clone. The J gene is TRBJ2-2, the V gene TRBV5-8, with 13 bases fitting TRBD2. The germline gives CDR1 SGHTS, CDR2 YDEGEE. The CDR3 is made up of 16 amino acids. Unmatched junction bases numbered 3, after V lost 3 bases and J lost 4 bases. In DNA, the CDR3 is TGTGCCAGCAGCTACTGGACTAGCGGGGGCACCGGGGAGCTGTTTTTT. This gives the protein CASSYWTSGGTGELFF.

V and J are TRBV27 and TRBJ1-1; the D gene is possibly TRBD1 (5 bases). The V end lost 3 bases, the J end lost 2 bases, and 10 bases lay between the germline ends. The CDR3 runs to 14 residues. Germline-derived CDR1 and CDR2 are MNHEY and SMNVEV (reference sequence). The CDR3 loop reads CASSLGQVNTEAFF. CDR3 nucleotide sequence: TGTGCCAGCAGTTTGGGGCAGGTAAACACTGAAGCTTTCTTT.

The chain uses TRBV21-1 and TRBJ2-7; the DNA was not compared with TRBD2, the D call given in the table. TRBV21-1 is reported as a pseudogene. The CDR3 has 18 amino acids. In nucleotides, the CDR3 is TGTGCCAGCAGCAAAGCGGCGGGACTACCCCGAAAAACCTACGAGCAGTACTTC. Protein product: CASSKAAGLPRKTYEQYF.

The V call is TRBV2, the J call TRBJ2-7; D may be TRBD1 (5 bases). Germline values: CDR1 SNHLY, CDR2 FYNNEI. CDR3 length: 12 amino acids. Trimming cost V 2 bases and J 3 bases, with 5 bases left between them. The CDR3 nucleotides are TGTGCCAGCAGTGAACAGGGCTACGAGCAGTACTTC. Its protein product is CASSEQGYEQYF.

This clone has a handful of counts. The chain carries TRBV4-2 and TRBJ1-1; D ambiguous. From germline, CDR1 is LGHNA and CDR2 YNFKEQ. Trimming removed 1 base at V and 0 bases at J, with 9 bases between. The CDR3 is 15 amino acids. CDR3 in DNA: TGTGCCAGCAGCCAAGTGCTGGGATTGAACACTGAAGCTTTCTTT. The encoded protein is CASSQVLGLNTEAFF.

The chain is built from TRBV7-9 and TRBJ1-3; D unresolved. CDR1 is SEHNR and CDR2 is FQNEAQ in the germline V gene (reference sequence). The CDR3 covers 12 residues. Trimming pared 1 base from V and 8 bases from J, leaving 6 bases between. This CDR3 is CASSLGHDTIYF. In DNA form, the CDR3 reads TGTGCCAGCAGCTTAGGACATGACACCATATATTTT.

The chain uses TRBV13 and TRBJ1-1, with D perhaps TRBD1 (5 bases). V gave up 0 bases and J gave up 9 bases, with 14 bases separating them. Germline V gene lookup returns CDR1 PRHDT and CDR2 FYEKMQ (reference sequence). The CDR3 consists of 14 residues. The CDR3 nucleotides are TGTGCCAGCAGCTTAGGCGTGGGCGGGACTAAAGCTTTCTTT. As protein: CASSLGVGGTKAFF.

This chain connects TRBV21-1 to TRBJ2-5; the table calls TRBD1, which could not be checked here. TRBV21-1 is deemed a pseudogene. The CDR3 is 14 amino acids. The CDR3: CASSYRDSRETQYF. CDR3 DNA sequence: TGTGCCAGCAGCTACCGGGACAGTCGGGAGACCCAGTACTTC.